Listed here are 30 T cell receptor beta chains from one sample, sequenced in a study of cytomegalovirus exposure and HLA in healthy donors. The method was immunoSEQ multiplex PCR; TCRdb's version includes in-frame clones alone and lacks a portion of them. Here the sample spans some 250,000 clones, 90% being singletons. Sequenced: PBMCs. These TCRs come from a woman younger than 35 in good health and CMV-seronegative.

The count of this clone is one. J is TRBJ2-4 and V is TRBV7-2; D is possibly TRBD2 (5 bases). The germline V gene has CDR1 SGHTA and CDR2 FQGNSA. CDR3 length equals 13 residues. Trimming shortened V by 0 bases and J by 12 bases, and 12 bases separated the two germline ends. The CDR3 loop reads CASSLARTGNQYF. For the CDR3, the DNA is TGTGCCAGCAGCTTAGCGCGTACGGGGAATCAGTACTTC.

CDR3 sequence reads: CASSISRYGAQHF. CDR3 DNA: TGTGCCAGTAGTATCAGTCGGTACGGGGCCCAGCATTTT. The rearrangement joins TRBV19 to TRBJ1-5; D is uncertain. V was shortened by 3 bases and J by 11 bases, with 14 bases between the two germline ends. Germline values: CDR1 LNHDA, CDR2 SQIVND (reference sequence). The CDR3 covers 13 residues.

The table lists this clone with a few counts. CDR3 DNA sequence: TGTGCCAGCTCATTCGACAGGGCCTATGGCTACACCTTC. As protein: CASSFDRAYGYTF. The gene calls are TRBV18 and TRBJ1-2, with TRBD1 identical over 7 bases. This CDR3 region has 13 residues. Trimming took 5 bases from V and 4 from J; bases not matched to a gene: 4. From germline, CDR1 is KGHSH and CDR2 LQKENI.

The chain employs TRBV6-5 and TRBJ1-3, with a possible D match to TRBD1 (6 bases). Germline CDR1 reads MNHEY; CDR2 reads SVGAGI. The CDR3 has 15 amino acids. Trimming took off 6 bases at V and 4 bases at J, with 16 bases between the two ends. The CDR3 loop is CASSPGQILGNTIYF. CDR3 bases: TGTGCCAGCAGCCCCGGACAGATACTCGGAAACACCATATATTTT.

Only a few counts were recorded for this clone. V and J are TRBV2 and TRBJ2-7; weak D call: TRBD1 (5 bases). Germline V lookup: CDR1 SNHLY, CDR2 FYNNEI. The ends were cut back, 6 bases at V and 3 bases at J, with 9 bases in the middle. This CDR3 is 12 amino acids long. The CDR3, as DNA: TGTGCCAGCAGGCCAGGGTTCTACGAGCAGTACGTC. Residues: CASRPGFYEQYV.

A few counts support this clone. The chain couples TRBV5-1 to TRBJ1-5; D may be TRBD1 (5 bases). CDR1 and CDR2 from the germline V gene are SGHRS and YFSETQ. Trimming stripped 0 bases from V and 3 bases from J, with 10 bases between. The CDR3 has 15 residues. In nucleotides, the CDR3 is TGCGCCAGCAGCTTGGAAGGGGCCGACAATCAGCCCCAGCATTTT. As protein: CASSLEGADNQPQHF.

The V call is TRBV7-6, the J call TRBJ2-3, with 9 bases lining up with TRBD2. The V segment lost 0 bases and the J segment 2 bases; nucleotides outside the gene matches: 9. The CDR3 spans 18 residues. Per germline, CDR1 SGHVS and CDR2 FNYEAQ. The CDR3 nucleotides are TGTGCCAGCAGCTTAGCGCGTTTCGCGGGGGGGAACACAGATACGCAGTATTTT. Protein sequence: CASSLARFAGGNTDTQYF.

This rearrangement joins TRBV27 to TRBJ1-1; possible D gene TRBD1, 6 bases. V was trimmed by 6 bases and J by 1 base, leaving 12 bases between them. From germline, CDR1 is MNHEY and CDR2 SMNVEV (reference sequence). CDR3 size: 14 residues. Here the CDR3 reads CASSRSRGNTEAFF. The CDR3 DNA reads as TGTGCCAGCAGCCGAAGCAGGGGGAACACTGAAGCTTTCTTT.

Here the CDR3 DNA reads TGTGCCAGTAGTGGGCAGGGCGTTTATGGCTACACCTTC. Protein: CASSGQGVYGYTF. This sequence joins TRBV19 and TRBJ1-2; tentative D call: TRBD1 (5 bases). The CDR3 is 13 residues long. Trimming left V 5 bases short and J 5 bases short, with 12 bases between. Germline loops: CDR1 LNHDA, CDR2 SQIVND (reference sequence).

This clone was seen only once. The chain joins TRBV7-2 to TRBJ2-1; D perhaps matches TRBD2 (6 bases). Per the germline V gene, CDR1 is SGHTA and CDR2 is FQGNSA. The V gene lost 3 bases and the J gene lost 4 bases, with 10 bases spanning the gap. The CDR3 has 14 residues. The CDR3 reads CASSLAGPYNEQFF. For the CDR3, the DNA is TGTGCCAGCAGCTTGGCGGGACCATACAATGAGCAGTTCTTC.

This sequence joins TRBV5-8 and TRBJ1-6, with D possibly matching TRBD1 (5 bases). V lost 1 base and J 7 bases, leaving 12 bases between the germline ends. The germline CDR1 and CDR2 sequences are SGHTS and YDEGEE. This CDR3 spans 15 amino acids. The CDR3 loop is CASSLQGGINSPLHF. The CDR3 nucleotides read TGTGCCAGCAGCTTGCAGGGTGGGATCAATTCACCCCTCCACTTT.

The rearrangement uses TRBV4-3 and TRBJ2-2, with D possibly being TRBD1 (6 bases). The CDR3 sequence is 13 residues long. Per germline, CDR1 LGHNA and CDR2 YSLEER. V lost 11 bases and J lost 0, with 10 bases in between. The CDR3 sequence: CAAGTTNTGELFF. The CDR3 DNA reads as TGCGCCGCCGGGACAACGAACACCGGGGAGCTGTTTTTT.

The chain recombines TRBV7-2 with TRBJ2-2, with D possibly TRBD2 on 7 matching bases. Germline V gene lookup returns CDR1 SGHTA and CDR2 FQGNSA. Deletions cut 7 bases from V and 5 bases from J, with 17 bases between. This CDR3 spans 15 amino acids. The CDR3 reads CASMPAGARTGELFF. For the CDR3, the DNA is TGTGCCAGCATGCCGGCGGGGGCCCGGACCGGGGAGCTGTTTTTT.

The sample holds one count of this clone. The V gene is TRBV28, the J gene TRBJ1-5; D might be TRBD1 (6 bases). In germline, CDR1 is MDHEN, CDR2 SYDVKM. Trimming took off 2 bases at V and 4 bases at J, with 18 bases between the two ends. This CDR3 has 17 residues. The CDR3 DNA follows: TGTGCCAGCAGTTTAATCCTCCCGGACAGCTTGAATCAGCCCCAGCATTTT. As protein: CASSLILPDSLNQPQHF.

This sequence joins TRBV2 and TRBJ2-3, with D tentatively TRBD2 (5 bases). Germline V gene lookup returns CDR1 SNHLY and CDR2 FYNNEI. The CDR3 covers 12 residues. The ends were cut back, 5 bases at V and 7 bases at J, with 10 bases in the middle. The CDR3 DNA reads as TGTGCCAGCAGTCCCGGACTGTATACGCAGTATTTT. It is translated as CASSPGLYTQYF.

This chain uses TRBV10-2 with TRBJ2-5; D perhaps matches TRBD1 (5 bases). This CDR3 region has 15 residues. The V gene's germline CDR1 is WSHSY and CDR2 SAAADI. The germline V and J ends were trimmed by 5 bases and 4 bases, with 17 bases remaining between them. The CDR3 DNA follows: TGCGCCAGCAGTTCCCTTGGGGCCGCCGGAGAGACCCAGTACTTC. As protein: CASSSLGAAGETQYF.

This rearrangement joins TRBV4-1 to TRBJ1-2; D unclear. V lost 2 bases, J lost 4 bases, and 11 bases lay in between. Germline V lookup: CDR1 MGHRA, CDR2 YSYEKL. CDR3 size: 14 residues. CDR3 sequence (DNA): TGCGCCAGCAGCCAACCAACAGAACCCTATGGCTACACCTTC. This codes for CASSQPTEPYGYTF.

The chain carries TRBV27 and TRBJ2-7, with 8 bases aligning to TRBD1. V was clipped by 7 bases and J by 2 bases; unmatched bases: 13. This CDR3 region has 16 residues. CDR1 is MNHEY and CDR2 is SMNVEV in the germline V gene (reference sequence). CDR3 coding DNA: TGTGCCAGCAAAGGTTCGGGTGGACAGGGAACCTACGAGCAGTACTTC. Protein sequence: CASKGSGGQGTYEQYF.

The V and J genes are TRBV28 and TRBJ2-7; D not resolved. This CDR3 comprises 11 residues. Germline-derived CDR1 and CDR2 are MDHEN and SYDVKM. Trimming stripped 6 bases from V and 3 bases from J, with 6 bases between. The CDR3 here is CASSHNYEQYF. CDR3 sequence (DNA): TGTGCCAGCAGCCACAACTACGAGCAGTACTTC.

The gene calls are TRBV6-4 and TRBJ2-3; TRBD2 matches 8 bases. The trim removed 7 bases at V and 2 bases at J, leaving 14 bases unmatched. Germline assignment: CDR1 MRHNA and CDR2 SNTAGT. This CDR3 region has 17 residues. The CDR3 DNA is TGTGCCAGCAATAAAAGAGATAGCGGGGAGCTCACAGATACGCAGTATTTT. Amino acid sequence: CASNKRDSGELTDTQYF.

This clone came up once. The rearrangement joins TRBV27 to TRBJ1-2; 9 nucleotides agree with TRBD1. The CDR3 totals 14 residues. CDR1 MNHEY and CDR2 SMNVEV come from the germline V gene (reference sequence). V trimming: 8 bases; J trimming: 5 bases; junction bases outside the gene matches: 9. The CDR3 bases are TGTGCCAGCGGCTCACAGGGGGCGGGTTATGGCTACACCTTC. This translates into CASGSQGAGYGYTF.

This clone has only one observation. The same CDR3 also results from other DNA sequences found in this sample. CDR3 protein: CASSLATGNTGELFF. In nucleotides, the CDR3 is TGCGCCAGCAGCTTGGCCACAGGGAACACCGGGGAGCTGTTTTTT. V usage is TRBV5-1 and J usage is TRBJ2-2, with D maybe TRBD1 (5 bases). The CDR3 covers 15 residues. V was pared by 0 bases and J by 1 base, with 7 bases between. The germline CDR1 and CDR2 sequences are SGHRS and YFSETQ.

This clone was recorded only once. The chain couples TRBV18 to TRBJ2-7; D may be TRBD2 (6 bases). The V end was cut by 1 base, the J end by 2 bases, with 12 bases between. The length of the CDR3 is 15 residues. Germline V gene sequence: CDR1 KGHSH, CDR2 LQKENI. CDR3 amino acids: CASSPLRGGPYEQYF. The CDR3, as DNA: TGTGCCAGCTCACCACTGCGGGGCGGCCCCTACGAGCAGTACTTC.

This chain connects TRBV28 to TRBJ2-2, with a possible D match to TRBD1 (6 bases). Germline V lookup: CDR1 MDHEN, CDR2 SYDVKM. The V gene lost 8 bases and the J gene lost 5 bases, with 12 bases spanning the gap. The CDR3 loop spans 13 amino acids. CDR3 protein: CASGPQGTGELFF. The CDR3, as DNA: TGTGCCAGCGGGCCACAGGGTACCGGGGAGCTGTTTTTT.

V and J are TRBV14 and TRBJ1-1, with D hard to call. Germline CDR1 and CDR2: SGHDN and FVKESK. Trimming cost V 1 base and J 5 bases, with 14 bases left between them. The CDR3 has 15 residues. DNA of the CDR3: TGTGCCAGCAGCCAAGCCATGTCAAGCCGGACTGAAGCTTTCTTT. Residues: CASSQAMSSRTEAFF.

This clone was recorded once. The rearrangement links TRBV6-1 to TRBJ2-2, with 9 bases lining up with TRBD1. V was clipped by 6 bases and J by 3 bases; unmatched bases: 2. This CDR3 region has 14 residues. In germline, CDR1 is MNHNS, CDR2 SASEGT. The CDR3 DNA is TGTGCCAGCAGGGGACAGGGAGACACCGGGGAGCTGTTTTTT. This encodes CASRGQGDTGELFF.

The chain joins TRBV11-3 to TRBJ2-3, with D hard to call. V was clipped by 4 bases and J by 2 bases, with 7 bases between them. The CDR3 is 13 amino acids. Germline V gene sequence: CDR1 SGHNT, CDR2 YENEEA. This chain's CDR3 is CASSSLHTDTQYF. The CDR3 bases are TGTGCCAGCAGCTCGTTACACACAGATACGCAGTATTTT.

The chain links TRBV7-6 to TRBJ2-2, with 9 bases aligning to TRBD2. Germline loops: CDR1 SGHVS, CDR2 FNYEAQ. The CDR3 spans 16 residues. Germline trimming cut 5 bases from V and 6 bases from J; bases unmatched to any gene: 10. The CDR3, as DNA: TGTGCCAGCAGCCCCGTAGCGGGGGACCCCCCCGGGGAGCTGTTTTTT. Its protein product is CASSPVAGDPPGELFF.

The CDR3 sequence is CASSSSGRPGEAFF. In DNA form, the CDR3 reads TGTGCCAGCAGCTCCTCGGGGAGGCCGGGTGAAGCTTTCTTT. The genes are TRBV7-9 and TRBJ1-1; D is uncertain. The ends were cut back, 4 bases at V and 7 bases at J, with 16 bases in the middle. There are 14 residues in the CDR3. Germline-derived CDR1 and CDR2 are SEHNR and FQNEAQ (reference sequence).

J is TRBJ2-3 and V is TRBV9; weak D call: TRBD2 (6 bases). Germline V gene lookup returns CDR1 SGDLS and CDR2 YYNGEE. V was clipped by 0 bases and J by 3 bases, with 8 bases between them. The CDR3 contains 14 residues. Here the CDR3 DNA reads TGTGCCAGCAGCGTAGGGCGGGAAACAGATACGCAGTATTTT. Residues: CASSVGRETDTQYF.